This T cell receptor (beta chain) was captured in a study of blood T cell repertoires in COVID-19. Study background: The samples span acute and convalescent COVID-19 from the United States, Italy and Spain. PBMCs, B-cell-depleted T cells, or T cells provided the cDNA or gDNA that made up the material.

Some clones are missing from TCRdb's copy, which holds only in-frame ones; the method was immunoSEQ multiplex PCR. The table records some 260,000 clones, roughly 77% of them present only once. V was shortened by 6 bases and J by 9 bases, with 18 bases between the two germline ends. Germline assignment: CDR1 LNHDA and CDR2 SQIVND (reference sequence). This CDR3 has 14 amino acids. Only one count was recorded for this clone. Specimen: peripheral blood. The TCR comes from a woman older than 75 with acute or convalescent COVID-19. This chain links TRBV19 with TRBJ2-1, with TRBD1 as a possible D gene (6 bases). CDR3 in amino acids: CASSPQGNWFEQFF. CDR3 bases: TGTGCCAGTAGCCCTCAGGGGAATTGGTTTGAGCAGTTCTTC.